This note documents a single TCR beta chain sequence. Its antigen is unknown. Measured with immunoSEQ multiplex PCR; TCRdb has only the in-frame clones, and not every one. This repertoire shows 450,000 or so clones, roughly three quarters found once; its top ten account for around 11%. This specimen belongs to a study of shared clonotypes between healthy human individuals. The study's findings and limits: Only blood was sampled; tissue repertoires likely differ.

The donors, healthy adults who were HIV-negative, had experienced no recent acute infections or vaccinations. Among the donors, all were Caucasian adults who lived in Nashville, Tennessee. Germline CDR1 reads MNHNS; CDR2 reads SASEGT. Deletions cut 4 bases from V and 2 bases from J, with 11 bases between. The CDR3 has 15 residues. The J gene is TRBJ2-2, the V gene TRBV6-1; possibly TRBD2 for D (6 bases). The sequence was obtained from a woman aged 40 to 50 in good health. Some clones in this sample may be carry-over from other donors' samples. The sequencing sample was made of PBMCs. The CDR3 sequence is CASSGLAFNTGELFF. For the CDR3, the DNA is TGTGCCAGCAGTGGGCTAGCGTTTAACACCGGGGAGCTGTTTTTT.